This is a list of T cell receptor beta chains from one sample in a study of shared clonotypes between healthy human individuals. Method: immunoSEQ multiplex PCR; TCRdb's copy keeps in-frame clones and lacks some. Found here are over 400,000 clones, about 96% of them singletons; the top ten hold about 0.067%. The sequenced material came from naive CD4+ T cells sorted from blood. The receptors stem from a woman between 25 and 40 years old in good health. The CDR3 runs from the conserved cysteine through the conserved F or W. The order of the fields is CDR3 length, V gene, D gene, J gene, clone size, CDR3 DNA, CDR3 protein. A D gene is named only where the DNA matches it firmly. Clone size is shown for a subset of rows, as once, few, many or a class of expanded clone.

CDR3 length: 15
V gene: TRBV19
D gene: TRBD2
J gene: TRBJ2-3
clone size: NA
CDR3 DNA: TGTGCCAGTAGTTTTGGCGGGAGGGTCACAGATACGCAGTATTTT
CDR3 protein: CASSFGGRVTDTQYF

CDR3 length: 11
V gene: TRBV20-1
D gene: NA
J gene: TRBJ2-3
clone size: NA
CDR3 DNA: TGCAGTGCCCCGATCGCAGATACGCAGTATTTT
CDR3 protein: CSAPIADTQYF

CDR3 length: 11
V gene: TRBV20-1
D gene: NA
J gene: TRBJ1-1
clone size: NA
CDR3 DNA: TGCAGTGGCAGGGGGAACACTGAAGCTTTCTTT
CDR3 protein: CSGRGNTEAFF

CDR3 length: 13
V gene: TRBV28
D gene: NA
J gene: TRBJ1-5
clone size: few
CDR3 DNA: TGTGCCAGCAGTTGGGAGACAGTTCAGCCCCAGCATTTT
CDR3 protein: CASSWETVQPQHF

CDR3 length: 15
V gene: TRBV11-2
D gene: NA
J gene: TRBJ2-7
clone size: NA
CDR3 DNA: TGTGCCAGCAGCCCCGGCGGCGGCTTATTTTACGAGCAGTACTTC
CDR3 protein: CASSPGGGLFYEQYF

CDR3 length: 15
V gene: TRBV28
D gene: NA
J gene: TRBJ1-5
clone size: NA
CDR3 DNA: TGTGCCAGCAAAGGCAGGGCTTATAGCAATCAGCCCCAGCATTTT
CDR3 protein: CASKGRAYSNQPQHF

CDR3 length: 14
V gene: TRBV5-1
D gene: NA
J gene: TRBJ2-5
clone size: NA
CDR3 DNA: TGCGCCAGCAGCCAACGTACCATCCAAGAGACCCAGTACTTC
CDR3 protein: CASSQRTIQETQYF

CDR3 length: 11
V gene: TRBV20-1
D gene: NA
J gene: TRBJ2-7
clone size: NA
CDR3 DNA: TGCAGTGCGTACAAGGAGAGCGAGCAGTACTTC
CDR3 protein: CSAYKESEQYF

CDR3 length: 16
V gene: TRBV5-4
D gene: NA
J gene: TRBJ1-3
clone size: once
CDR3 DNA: TGTGCCAGCAGTCCTGGCTGGGCCCACGGAGGAAACACCATATATTTT
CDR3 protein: CASSPGWAHGGNTIYF

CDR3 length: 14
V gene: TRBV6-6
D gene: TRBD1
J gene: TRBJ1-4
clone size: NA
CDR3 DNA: TGTGCCAGCAGTGCCGGGACAGCTAATGAAAAACTGTTTTTT
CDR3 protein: CASSAGTANEKLFF

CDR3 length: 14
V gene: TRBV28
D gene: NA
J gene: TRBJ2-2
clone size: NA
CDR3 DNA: TGTGCCGTATCCGGGACTTCCGGCACCGGGGAGCTGTTTTTT
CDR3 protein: CAVSGTSGTGELFF

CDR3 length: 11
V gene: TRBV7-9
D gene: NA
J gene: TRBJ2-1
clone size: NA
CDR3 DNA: TGTGCCAGCAGCTCCGACTGGGTGTGGTTCTTC
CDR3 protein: CASSSDWVWFF

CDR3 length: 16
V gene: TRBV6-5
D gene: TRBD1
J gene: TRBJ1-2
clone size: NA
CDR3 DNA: TGTGCCAGCAGTTCCGACAGGGGCCACTATAACTATGGCTACACCTTC
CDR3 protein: CASSSDRGHYNYGYTF

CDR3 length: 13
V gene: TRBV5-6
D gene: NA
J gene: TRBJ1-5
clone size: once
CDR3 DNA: TGTGCCAGCAGCTTGGCCGGGGATCAGCCCCAGCATTTT
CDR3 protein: CASSLAGDQPQHF

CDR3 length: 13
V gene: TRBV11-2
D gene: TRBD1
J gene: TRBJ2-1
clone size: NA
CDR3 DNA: TGTGCCAGCAGCGGTGACAGGGTGGATGAGCAGTTCTTC
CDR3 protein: CASSGDRVDEQFF

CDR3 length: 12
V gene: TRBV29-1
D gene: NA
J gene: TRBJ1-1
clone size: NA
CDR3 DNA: TGCAGCGCTTCGACTGGTGACACTGAAGCTTTCTTT
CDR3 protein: CSASTGDTEAFF

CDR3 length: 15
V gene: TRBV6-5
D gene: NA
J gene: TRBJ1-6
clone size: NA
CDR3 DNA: TGTGCCAGCAGTTACTCGGGTATCCGGGATTCACCCCTCCACTTT
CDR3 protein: CASSYSGIRDSPLHF

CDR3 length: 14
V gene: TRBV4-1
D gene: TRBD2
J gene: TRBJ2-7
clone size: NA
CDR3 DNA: TGCGCCAGCAGCGCACTAGCGGGAGGCTACGAGCAGTACTTC
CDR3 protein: CASSALAGGYEQYF

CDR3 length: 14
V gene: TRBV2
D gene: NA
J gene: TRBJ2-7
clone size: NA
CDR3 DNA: TGTGCCAGCAGTGCCCCTGGCGTCTCCTACGAGCAGTACTTC
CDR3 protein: CASSAPGVSYEQYF

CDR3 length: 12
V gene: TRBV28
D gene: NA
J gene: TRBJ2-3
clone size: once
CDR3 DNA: TGTGCCAGCAGTTCCCCTCTAGATACGCAGTATTTT
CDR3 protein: CASSSPLDTQYF

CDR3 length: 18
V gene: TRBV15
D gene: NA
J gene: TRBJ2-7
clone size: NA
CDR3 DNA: TGTGCCACCAGCAGAGATTTAGCCGGAGATGCTAGCAGCTACGAGCAGTACTTC
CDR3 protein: CATSRDLAGDASSYEQYF

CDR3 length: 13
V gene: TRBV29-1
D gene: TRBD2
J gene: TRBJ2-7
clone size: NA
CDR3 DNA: TGCAGCGTGCATAGCGGGGCCTCCTACGAGCAGTACTTC
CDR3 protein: CSVHSGASYEQYF

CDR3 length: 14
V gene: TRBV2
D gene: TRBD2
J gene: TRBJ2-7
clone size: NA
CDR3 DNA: TGTGCCAGCAGACTAGGGCTAGCGGGACACGAGCAGTACTTC
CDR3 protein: CASRLGLAGHEQYF

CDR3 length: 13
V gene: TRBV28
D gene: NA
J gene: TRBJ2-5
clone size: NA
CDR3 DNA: TGTGCCAGCAGCACAGGTGGGGAAGAGACCCAGTACTTC
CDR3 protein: CASSTGGEETQYF

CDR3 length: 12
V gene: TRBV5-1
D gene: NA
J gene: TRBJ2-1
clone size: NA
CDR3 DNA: TGCGCCAGCAGCTTGGGTGTCTATGAGCAGTTCTTC
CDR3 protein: CASSLGVYEQFF

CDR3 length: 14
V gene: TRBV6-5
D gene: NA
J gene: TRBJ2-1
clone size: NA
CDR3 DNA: TGTGCCAGCAGTTACGATGGGGGCTACAATGAGCAGTTCTTC
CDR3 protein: CASSYDGGYNEQFF

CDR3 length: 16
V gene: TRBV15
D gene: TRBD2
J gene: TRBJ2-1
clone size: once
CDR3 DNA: TGTGCCACCAGCAGTCAGCGGGGAAGCTCCTACAATGAGCAGTTCTTC
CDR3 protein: CATSSQRGSSYNEQFF

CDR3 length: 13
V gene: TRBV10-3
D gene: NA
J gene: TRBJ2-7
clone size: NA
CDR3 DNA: TGTGCCATCAGTGACACGGACTCCTACGAGCAGTACTTC
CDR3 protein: CAISDTDSYEQYF

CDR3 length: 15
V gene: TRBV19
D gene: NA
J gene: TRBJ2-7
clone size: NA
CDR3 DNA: TGTGCCAGTAGTCAGCCGGGGATTAAACTATACGAGCAGTACTTC
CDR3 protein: CASSQPGIKLYEQYF

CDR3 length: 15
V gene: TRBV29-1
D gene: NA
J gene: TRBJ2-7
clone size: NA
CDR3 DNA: TGCAGCGTTGACGGGCAGACGGGCCCCTCCTACGAGCAGTACTTC
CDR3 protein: CSVDGQTGPSYEQYF

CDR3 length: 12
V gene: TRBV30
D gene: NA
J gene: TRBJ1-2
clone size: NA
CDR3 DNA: TGTGCCTGGAGTGTATCCGTCTATGGCTACACCTTC
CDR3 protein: CAWSVSVYGYTF

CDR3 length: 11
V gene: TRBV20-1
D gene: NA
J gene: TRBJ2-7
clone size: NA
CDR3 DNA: TGCAGTGCTAGGGCTAACTACGAGCAGTACTTC
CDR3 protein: CSARANYEQYF

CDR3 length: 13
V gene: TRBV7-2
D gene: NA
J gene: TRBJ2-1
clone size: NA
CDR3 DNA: TGTGCCAGCAGCTTAACAGGGCTCAATGAGCAGTTCTTC
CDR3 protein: CASSLTGLNEQFF

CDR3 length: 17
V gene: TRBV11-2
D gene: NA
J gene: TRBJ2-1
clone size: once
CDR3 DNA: TGTGCCAGCAGCCCTAAACGTCCCTTGAGCTCCTACAATGAGCAGTTCTTC
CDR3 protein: CASSPKRPLSSYNEQFF

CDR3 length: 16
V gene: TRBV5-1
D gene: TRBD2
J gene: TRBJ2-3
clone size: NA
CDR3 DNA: TGCGCCAGCAGCTTGGGGACTAGCGGTTACACAGATACGCAGTATTTT
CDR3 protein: CASSLGTSGYTDTQYF

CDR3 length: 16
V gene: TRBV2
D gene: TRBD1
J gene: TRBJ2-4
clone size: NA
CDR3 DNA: TGTGCCAGCAGAAAGGACAGGGGGCTAGCCAAAAACATTCAGTACTTC
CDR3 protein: CASRKDRGLAKNIQYF

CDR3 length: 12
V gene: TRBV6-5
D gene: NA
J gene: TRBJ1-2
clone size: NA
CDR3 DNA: TGTGCCAGCAGTTCTTGGTCCCTTGGCTACACCTTC
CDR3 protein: CASSSWSLGYTF

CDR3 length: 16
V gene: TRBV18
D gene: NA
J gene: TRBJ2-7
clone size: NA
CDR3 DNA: TGTGCCAGCTCACCCCAGAGAACGGGAGATGCTTACGAGCAGTACTTC
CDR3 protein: CASSPQRTGDAYEQYF

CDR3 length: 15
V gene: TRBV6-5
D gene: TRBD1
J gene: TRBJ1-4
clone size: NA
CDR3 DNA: TGTGCCAGCAGTTACTCGGGACAGTGGATCGGGAAACTGTTTTTT
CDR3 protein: CASSYSGQWIGKLFF

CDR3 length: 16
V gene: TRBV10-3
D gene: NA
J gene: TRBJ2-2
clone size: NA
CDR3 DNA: TGTGCCATCAGTGAGTTCGGTAGCGGCAACACCGGGGAGCTGTTTTTT
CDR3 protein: CAISEFGSGNTGELFF